This TCR beta chain appears in the sequencing data of a study of shared clonotypes between healthy human individuals. For the study at large: Each donor contributed plates that comprised three CD4 naive, three CD4 memory, two CD8 naive and one CD8 memory.

CDR1 LNHDA and CDR2 SQIVND come from the germline V gene (reference sequence). The CDR3 totals 12 residues. V dropped 4 bases and J dropped 4 bases, with 5 bases sitting between them. Overall study findings and caveats: Among a handful of donors, approximately 5.4% of naive CD4 clonotypes were found in common.

Several immunoSEQ 96-well plates shared each subset's DNA, each plate a replicate. Only in-frame clones appear in the TCRdb table, and some are missing; sequencing was by immunoSEQ multiplex PCR. The table lists some 1.5 million clones, 95% to 99% of them singletons. A remark on this clone: Antigen: not known.

The sequence derives from a young man in good health. Sample: naive CD4+ T cells sorted from blood. The subset is: CD45RA+ positively selected. J is TRBJ1-3 and V is TRBV19; no firm D call. The chain's CDR3 is CASSTSGNTIYF. The DNA of the CDR3 is TGTGCCAGTAGTACCTCGGGAAACACCATATATTTT.